This TCR beta chain came from a study of blood T cell repertoires in COVID-19. Overall study: Acute and convalescent COVID-19 samples came from the United States, Italy and Spain. Sources were T cells, B-cell-depleted T cells, or PBMCs; the material itself was cDNA or gDNA.

As originally analysed: Estimates of nucleated cell counts were drawn from the amplification of reference gene primers. Clones were sequenced by immunoSEQ multiplex PCR, and TCRdb holds only the in-frame ones, with some missing. V and J calls and clone size are as listed in that table; D and trimming were resolved from the DNA. The table lists tens of thousands of clones, 75% to 90% of them singletons. Germline-derived CDR1 and CDR2 are SGHTA and FQGTGA. The J segment lost 10 bases and the V segment lost 9 bases, leaving 8 bases of the junction unmatched. The CDR3 runs 14 residues. The chain combines TRBV7-3 with TRBJ2-1, with 14 nucleotides matching TRBD2. The TCR was taken from a human donor in a cohort sampled during active COVID-19. Sequenced material: peripheral blood. The chain's CDR3 is CASSPGLAGDEQFF. CDR3 nucleotide sequence: TGTGCCAGTTCACCGGGACTAGCGGGAGACGAGCAGTTCTTC.